Sequencing of this TCR beta chain was carried out in a study of T cell responses to AZD1222 COVID-19 vaccine. This clone came up once. Its antigen is unidentified. Analysis merged second doses at about 4 or about 12 weeks. Study findings and constraints: Donors were mostly white British, more females; clonal diversity possibly underestimated. There were repertoire samples only from the period after the peak T cell response.

Sequencing was performed with immunoSEQ multiplex PCR; in TCRdb, only in-frame clones are kept and a portion is missing. The sample shows fewer than 130,000 clones, about 95% of them seen only once. This receptor was obtained from an adult who received the AZD1222 COVID-19 vaccine. The starting material was peripheral blood, obtained 28 days after the second AZD1222 dose.

CDR3 residues: CASSLGTGGVFLNEQFF. The CDR3 DNA reads as TGTGCCAGCAGCCTCGGGACAGGGGGTGTGTTTTTGAATGAGCAGTTCTTC. The V gene is TRBV3-1 (or the pseudogene TRBV3-2), the J gene TRBJ2-1, with 11 bases lining up with TRBD1. V trimming: 4 bases; J trimming: 7 bases; junction bases outside the gene matches: 12. This CDR3 has 17 residues. Germline-derived CDR1 and CDR2 are LGHDT and YNNKEL (reference sequence).